This TCR beta chain came from a study of CXCR3-negative and CXCR3-positive naive CD8 T cells. Study summary: Per library, roughly 1.6 +/- 0.3 million reads; about 135 million TRB reads overall.

Regarding this clonotype: What it binds is not known.

Broader study findings: Each naive subset displayed comparably high diversity, whereas memory CD8+ cells displayed much lower diversity. CXCR3-expressing naive cells carried TRB CDR3s more hydrophobic than those of CXCR3-negative naive cells. The TRBV-TRBJ usage of naive CXCR3-negative and CXCR3-positive cells was similar, but that of memory cells differed.

Libraries were UMI-labeled 5' RACE TRB cDNA. TCRdb reprocessed the 5' RACE reads and keeps a single row for each CDR3 protein, giving no DNA. The sample totals about 110,000 distinct CDR3 sequences. The CDR3 extends over 13 amino acids. CDR1 is SGHRS, CDR2 YFSETQ, per germline. The gene calls are TRBV5-1 and TRBJ2-7. The sample was naive CXCR3+ CD8+ T cells from blood. Subset described: CD45RO-CCR7+CD27+CD95- naive CD8+ T cells expressing CXCR3 (TNR3+). This TCR was recovered from a human donor in good health. Some clones in this sample may be carry-over from other donors' samples. The CDR3: CASSGSSSYEQYF.